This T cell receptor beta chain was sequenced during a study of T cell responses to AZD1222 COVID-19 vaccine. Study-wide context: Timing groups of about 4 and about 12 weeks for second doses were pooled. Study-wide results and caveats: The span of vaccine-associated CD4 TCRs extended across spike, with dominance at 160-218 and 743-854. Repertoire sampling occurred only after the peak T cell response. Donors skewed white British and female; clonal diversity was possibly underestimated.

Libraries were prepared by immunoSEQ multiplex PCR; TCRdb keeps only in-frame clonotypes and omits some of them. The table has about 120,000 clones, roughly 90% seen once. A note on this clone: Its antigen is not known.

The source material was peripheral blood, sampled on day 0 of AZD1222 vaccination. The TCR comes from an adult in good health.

This CDR3 reads CASSLEVGATDTQYF. DNA for the CDR3: TGCGCCAGCAGCTTGGAGGTGGGGGCGACAGATACGCAGTATTTT. The chain uses TRBV5-1 and TRBJ2-3, with a tentative D call TRBD1 (6 bases). Trimming took 0 bases from V and 3 from J, leaving 11 bases between them. This CDR3 contains 15 residues. The V gene's germline CDR1 is SGHRS and CDR2 YFSETQ.